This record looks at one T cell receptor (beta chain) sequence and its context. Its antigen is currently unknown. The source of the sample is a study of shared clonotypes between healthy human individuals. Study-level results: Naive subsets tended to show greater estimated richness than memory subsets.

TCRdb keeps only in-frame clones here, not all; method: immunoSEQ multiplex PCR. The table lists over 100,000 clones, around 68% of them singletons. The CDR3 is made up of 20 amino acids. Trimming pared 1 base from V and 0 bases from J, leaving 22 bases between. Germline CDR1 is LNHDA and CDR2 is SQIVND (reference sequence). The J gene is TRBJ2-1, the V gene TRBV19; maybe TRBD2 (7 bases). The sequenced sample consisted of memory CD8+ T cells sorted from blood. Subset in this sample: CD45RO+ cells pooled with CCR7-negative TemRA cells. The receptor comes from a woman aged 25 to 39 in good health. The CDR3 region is CASSIGDPGGLSPSYNEQFF. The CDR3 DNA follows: TGTGCCAGTAGTATAGGGGACCCGGGGGGCCTCTCTCCCTCCTACAATGAGCAGTTCTTC. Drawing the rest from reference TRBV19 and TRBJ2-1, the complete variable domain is DGGITQSPKYLFRKEGQNVTLSCEQNLNHDAMYWYRQDPGQGLRLIYYSQIVNDFQKGDIAEGYSVSREKKESFPLTVTSAQKNPTAFYLCASSIGDPGGLSPSYNEQFFGPGTRLTVL.